Included here is one T cell receptor beta chain sequence, with context. Antigen specificity is unknown. The data belong to a study of T cell repertoires in cytomegalovirus infection. Points from the study as a whole: HLA-C-restricted CMV-specific TCR beta clonotypes prevailed in the ex vivo response.

TCRdb reprocessed the reads via MiXCR and lists one record per CDR3 protein. The data contain a few hundred thousand distinct CDR3 sequences, more than 25% of them singletons. CDR1 and CDR2 (germline): SGHVS, FNYEAQ. J was trimmed by 3 bases and V by 2 bases; bases with no gene match: 8. The CDR3 is made up of 17 amino acids. The gene calls are TRBV7-6 and TRBJ2-2; 8 bases map to TRBD2. Sequences were obtained from PBMCs. The TCR originated in a human donor in good health (CMV status not recorded). Some clones in this sample may be carry-over from other donors' samples. The CDR3 region has the DNA TGTGCCAGCAGCTTAAATGGGGCGGGAGGAGACACCGGGGAGCTGTTTTTT. It yields the protein CASSLNGAGGDTGELFF.